This T cell receptor (beta chain) appears in the sequencing data of a study of beta chain features in type 1 diabetes (dated 2018 in TCRdb). At the level of the whole study: Patients and healthy donors did not differ in mean age, gender distribution, total cell number or subset yield. A total of 107,917,701 sorted cells were examined across all samples, and a strong correlation was observed between cell number per subset and RNA yield. The study compared TCRB repertoires of sorted circulating CD4+ T cell subsets between recently diagnosed type 1 diabetes patients and matched healthy donors. Naive and central memory subsets were obtained from all 28 donors, but regulatory and stem cell-like memory subsets were isolated from only 8 patients and about 8 healthy donors.

There are 13 amino acids in the CDR3, from cysteine to phenylalanine inclusive. The sequence is cut down to CDR3 DNA, 39 bases in frame from base 1. The germline V gene gives CDR1 as ENHRY and CDR2 as SYGVKD. Relative to germline, V is 6 bases shorter and J is 8 bases shorter, with 16 bases between their ends. What the research found in general, with its limitations: Naive, central memory and regulatory TCRB repertoires appeared to be more alike among patients than among healthy donors. A moderate but significant shortening of TCRB CDR3 length was observed in type 1 diabetes patients in all four CD4+ subsets. At VDJ recombination sites, patients with type 1 diabetes made fewer insertions and deleted more nucleotides, a pattern implying thymic rearrangement abnormalities. Sequencing cDNA rather than genomic DNA could over-represent highly expressing activated cells, although activation and CD3 levels did not differ between groups. Only small numbers of individuals were included in the HLA sub-analyses, which left unresolved whether HLA type had any influence on TCRB rearrangement. PCR may preferentially amplify shorter templates, but because patient and control samples were amplified and corrected together, any resulting skew would affect both groups equally.

Each donor gave one peripheral blood draw, averaging approximately 110 mL, which was collected into heparinised tubes. Using a panel that included CD45RO, CCR7, CD25, CD127, CD95 and CD27, naive, central memory, regulatory and stem cell-like memory CD4+ T cells were sorted on a BD FACSAria II. Purity was above 95% for every sorted population. PBMCs were isolated right away by Lymphoprep density gradient centrifugation and were stained directly, without culture. So that batch effects would be minimized, each experiment stained and sorted samples in pairs, pairing one healthy donor with one patient. The High Capacity cDNA Reverse Transcription Kit was used to reverse transcribe all of the isolated RNA, meaning that expressed TCRB transcripts were what got sequenced. Naive, central memory and regulatory T cell samples underwent deep immunoSEQ sequencing, averaging around 3.6 million total reads per sample. After sorted cells were lysed in RLT buffer, RNA was extracted with DNase-treated RNeasy Micro or Mini kits, with the choice depending on cell number. Each cell subset was processed separately to prevent cross-contamination, with patient and healthy donor samples processed together. TCRB sequences were amplified from cDNA with the immunoSEQ multiplex PCR, producing 87-bp fragments spanning the CDR3 region. Amplicons were sequenced on the Illumina HiSeq platform. The authors processed their data as follows. PCR bias was corrected computationally using synthetic template baselines, and reads within Hamming distance 2 were collapsed, with unmergeable singletons discarded. Reads were aligned against IMGT to assign V, D and J genes, CDR3 length and insertions or deletions at six rearrangement sites. Within each subset, clonotype counts were normalized to sorted cell number, after which true diversity and Gini coefficients were computed with the tcR R package. Repertoire sharing was quantified using the overlap coefficient calculated on TCRB nucleotide sequences. Drawn from immuneACCESS, this table holds only the in-frame rearrangements with V and J called that TCRdb kept. Clones are partly lost; checked studies trace under half to an unresolved V gene and leave the rest unexplained. V, J and clone size are those of that table, while D and trimming were read from the DNA. The sample has 300,000 to 400,000 clones on record, 7.5% to 9% of them singletons. Around 0.45% of the sample belongs to the ten largest clones.

Comment on this clone: The target of this receptor is not known. It has no much larger one-base neighbor in the sample; base qualities were not kept.

The sequenced material came from central memory CD4+ T cells from blood. The chain was built from TRBV10-3 and TRBJ1-2; no D segment can be confidently identified. This receptor was obtained from a woman aged 18-29 years in good health. CDR3 protein: CAISSPGVGGYTF. The DNA reads TGTGCCATCAGCTCCCCCGGAGTGGGCGGCTACACCTTC.